This T cell receptor beta chain was sequenced in a study of tumor and adjacent non-tumor tissue in lung cancer. Study-wide context: There were some 12 adenocarcinoma, a couple of squamous cell carcinoma and 1 small cell lung cancer cases.

As to this clonotype: At one boundary the junction diverges from the germline segment, which might be a read error.

The V gene's germline CDR1 is SGHAT and CDR2 FQNNGV. This CDR3 spans 15 amino acids. Three rounds of nested PCR, following a modified ARM-PCR protocol, produced the TCRbeta library. TCRdb used MiXCR to reprocess the multiplex PCR reads, holding one entry per CDR3 protein. Of about 200,000 distinct CDR3 sequences listed, 71% are singletons. No cell sorting was done before RNA was extracted from the tissue. The sequenced sample was lung tumor tissue. The chain employs TRBV11-2 and TRBJ2-7, with TRBD1 matching 9 bases. The source of this sequence is a man between 60 and 75 years old with non-small cell lung cancer. The CDR3 DNA reads TGTGCCAGCAGCTCTACAGGGGGCGCAGTCTCCGAGCGGTATTTC. Translation gives CASSSTGGAVSERYF.